The source of this TCR beta chain is a study of immune evolution from preneoplasia to lung adenocarcinoma. Study-wide findings and caveats: From normal lung to invasive adenocarcinoma, top clone frequencies appeared to decrease. Later-stage lesions appeared to have more T cells, more diversity, less clonality.

Germline loops: CDR1 MDHEN, CDR2 SYDVKM. The CDR3 is 15 amino acids. V lost 5 bases and J lost 1, with 15 bases in between. Resections took place in Japan or China from about 2014 to 2018. After pathologic assessment, macro-dissection selected premalignant or tumor cells for extraction. Here immunoSEQ multiplex PCR was the method, and the copy in TCRdb shows in-frame clones only, minus some. The repertoire consists of some 15,000 clones, with 81% occurring once and the leading ten covering just under 3%. A note on this clone: Its antigen is unknown.

The chain recombines TRBV28 with TRBJ2-7, with TRBD2 as a possible D gene (6 bases). Sample: FFPE minimally invasive lung adenocarcinoma tissue. This receptor was taken from a person aged 60-80 years with lung adenocarcinoma. The CDR3, as DNA: TGTGCCAGCAGTCCCCCCCCGGGACTTTCCTACGAGCAGTACTTC. Its translation: CASSPPPGLSYEQYF.